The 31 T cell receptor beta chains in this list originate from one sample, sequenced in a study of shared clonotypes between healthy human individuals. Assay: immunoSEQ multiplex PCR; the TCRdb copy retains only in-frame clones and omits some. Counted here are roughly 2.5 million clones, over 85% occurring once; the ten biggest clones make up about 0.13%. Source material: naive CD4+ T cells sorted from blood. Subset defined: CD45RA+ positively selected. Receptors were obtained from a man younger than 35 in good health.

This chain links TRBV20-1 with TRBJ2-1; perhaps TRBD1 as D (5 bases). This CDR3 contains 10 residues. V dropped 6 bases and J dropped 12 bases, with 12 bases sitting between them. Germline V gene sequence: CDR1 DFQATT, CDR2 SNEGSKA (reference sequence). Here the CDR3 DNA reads TGCAGTGCGCTGACAGATTCGCAGTTCTTC. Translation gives CSALTDSQFF.

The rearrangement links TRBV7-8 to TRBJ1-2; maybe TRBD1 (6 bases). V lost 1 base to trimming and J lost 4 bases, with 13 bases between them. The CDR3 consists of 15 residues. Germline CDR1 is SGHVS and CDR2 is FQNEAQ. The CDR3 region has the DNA TGTGCCAGCAGCTTAGGGGGGACACCGATCTATGGCTACACCTTC. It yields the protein CASSLGGTPIYGYTF.

CDR3 bases: TGTGCCAGCAGCTTAGACCGACAGCCAAACATTCAGTACTTC. Its protein is CASSLDRQPNIQYF. This rearrangement joins TRBV7-2 to TRBJ2-4; possible D gene TRBD1, 5 bases. The germline V gene encodes CDR1 SGHTA and CDR2 FQGNSA. This CDR3 has 14 amino acids. V was pared by 1 base and J by 6 bases, with 10 bases between.

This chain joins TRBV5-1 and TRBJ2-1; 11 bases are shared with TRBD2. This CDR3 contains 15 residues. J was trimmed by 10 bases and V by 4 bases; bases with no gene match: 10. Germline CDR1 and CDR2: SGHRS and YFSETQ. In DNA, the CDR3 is TGCGCCAGCAGCACTAGCGGGGGCCCGCAACGGGAGCAGTTCTTC. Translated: CASSTSGGPQREQFF.

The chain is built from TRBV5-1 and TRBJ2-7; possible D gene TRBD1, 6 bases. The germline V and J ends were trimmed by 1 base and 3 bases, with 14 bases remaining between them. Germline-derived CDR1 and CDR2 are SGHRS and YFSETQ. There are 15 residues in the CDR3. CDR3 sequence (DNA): TGCGCCAGCAGCTTGACCCCGGACAGCCACTACGAGCAGTACTTC. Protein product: CASSLTPDSHYEQYF.

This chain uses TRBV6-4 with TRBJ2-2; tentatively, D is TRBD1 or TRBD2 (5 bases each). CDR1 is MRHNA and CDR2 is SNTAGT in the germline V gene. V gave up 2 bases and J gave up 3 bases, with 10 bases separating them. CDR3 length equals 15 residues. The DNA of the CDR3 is TGTGCCAGCAGTGACAAGGGGACGGACACCGGGGAGCTGTTTTTT. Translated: CASSDKGTDTGELFF.

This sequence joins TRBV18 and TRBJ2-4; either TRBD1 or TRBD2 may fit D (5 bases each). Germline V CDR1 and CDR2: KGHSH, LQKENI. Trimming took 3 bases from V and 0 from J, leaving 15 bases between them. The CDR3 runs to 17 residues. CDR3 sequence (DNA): TGTGCCAGCTCACCGGTAAATGGGGGACGAGCCAAAAACATTCAGTACTTC. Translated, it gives CASSPVNGGRAKNIQYF.

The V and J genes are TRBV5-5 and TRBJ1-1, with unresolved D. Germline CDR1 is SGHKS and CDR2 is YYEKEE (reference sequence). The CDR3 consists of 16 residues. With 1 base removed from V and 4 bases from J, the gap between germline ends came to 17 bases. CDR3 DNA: TGTGCCAGCAGCTTGTCCACGTGGAAGGCTGGCACTGAAGCTTTCTTT. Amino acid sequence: CASSLSTWKAGTEAFF.

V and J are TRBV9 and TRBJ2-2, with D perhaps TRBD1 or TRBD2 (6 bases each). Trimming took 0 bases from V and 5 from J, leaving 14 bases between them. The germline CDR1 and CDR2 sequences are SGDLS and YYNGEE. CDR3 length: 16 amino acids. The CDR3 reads CASSVAWGAGTGELFF. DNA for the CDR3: TGTGCCAGCAGCGTAGCTTGGGGGGCTGGGACCGGGGAGCTGTTTTTT.

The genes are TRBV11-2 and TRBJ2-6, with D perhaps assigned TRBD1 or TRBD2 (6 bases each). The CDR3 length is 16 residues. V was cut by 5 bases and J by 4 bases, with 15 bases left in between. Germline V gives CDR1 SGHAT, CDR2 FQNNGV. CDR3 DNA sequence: TGTGCCAGCAGCAAACAGGGAGGAGTGGGGGCCAACGTCCTGACTTTC. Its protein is CASSKQGGVGANVLTF.

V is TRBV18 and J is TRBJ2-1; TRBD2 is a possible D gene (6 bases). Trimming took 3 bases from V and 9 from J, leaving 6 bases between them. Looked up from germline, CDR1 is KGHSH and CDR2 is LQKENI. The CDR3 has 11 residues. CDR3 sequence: CASSPGLEQFF. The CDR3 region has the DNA TGTGCCAGCTCACCGGGACTTGAGCAGTTCTTC.

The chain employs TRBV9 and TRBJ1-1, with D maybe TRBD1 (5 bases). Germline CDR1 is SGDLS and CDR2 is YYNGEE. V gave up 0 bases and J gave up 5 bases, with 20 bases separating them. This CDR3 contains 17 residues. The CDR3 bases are TGTGCCAGCAGCGTAGATCCTGCCCCGAGGGGTGGAACTGAAGCTTTCTTT. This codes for CASSVDPAPRGGTEAFF.

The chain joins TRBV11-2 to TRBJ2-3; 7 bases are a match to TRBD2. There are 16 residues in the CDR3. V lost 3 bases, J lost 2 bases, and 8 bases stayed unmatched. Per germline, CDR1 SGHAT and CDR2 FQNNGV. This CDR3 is CASSLDGAGTTDTQYF. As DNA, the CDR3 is TGTGCCAGCAGCTTGGATGGAGCGGGGACCACAGATACGCAGTATTTT.

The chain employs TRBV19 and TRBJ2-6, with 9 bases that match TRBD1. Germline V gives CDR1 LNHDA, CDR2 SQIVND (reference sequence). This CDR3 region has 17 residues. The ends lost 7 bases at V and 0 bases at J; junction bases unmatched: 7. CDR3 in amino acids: CASNPGQGFSGANVLTF. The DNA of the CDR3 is TGTGCCAGTAACCCGGGACAGGGTTTCTCTGGGGCCAACGTCCTGACTTTC.

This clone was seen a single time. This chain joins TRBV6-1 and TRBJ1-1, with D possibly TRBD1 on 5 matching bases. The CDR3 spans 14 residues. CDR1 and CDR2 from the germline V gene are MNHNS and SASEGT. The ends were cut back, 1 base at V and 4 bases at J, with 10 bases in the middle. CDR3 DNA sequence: TGTGCCAGCAGTGAAGGTAGGGGCGGCACTGAAGCTTTCTTT. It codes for CASSEGRGGTEAFF.

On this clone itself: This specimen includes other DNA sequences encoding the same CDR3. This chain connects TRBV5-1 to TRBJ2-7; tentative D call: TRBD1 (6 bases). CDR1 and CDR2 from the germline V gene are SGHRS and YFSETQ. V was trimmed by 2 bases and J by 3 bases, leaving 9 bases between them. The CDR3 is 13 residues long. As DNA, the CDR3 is TGCGCCAGCAGCTTAATAGGGGGCTACGAGCAGTACTTC. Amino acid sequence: CASSLIGGYEQYF.

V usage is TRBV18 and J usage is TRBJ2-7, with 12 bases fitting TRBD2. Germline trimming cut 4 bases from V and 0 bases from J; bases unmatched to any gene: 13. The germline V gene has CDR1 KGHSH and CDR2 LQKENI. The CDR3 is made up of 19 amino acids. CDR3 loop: CASSLLTSGGPKISYEQYF. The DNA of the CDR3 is TGTGCCAGCTCACTCCTCACTAGCGGGGGGCCCAAAATCTCCTACGAGCAGTACTTC. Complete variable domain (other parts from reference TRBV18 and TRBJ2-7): NAGVMQNPRHLVRRRGQEARLRCSPMKGHSHVYWYRQLPEEGLKFMVYLQKENIIDESGMPKERFSAEFPKEGPSILRIQQVVRGDSAAYFCASSLLTSGGPKISYEQYFGPGTRLTVT.

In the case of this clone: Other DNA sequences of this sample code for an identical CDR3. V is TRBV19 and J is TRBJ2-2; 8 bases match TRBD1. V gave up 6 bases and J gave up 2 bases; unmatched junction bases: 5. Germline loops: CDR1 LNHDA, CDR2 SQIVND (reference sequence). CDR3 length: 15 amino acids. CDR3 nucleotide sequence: TGTGCCAGTAGCATCGGGACAGGTAACACCGGGGAGCTGTTTTTT. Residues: CASSIGTGNTGELFF.

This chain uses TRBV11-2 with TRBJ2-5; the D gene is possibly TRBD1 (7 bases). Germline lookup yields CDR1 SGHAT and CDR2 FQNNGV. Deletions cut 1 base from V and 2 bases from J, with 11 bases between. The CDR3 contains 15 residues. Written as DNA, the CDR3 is TGTGCCAGCAGCTTAGGGCAGGGGGGTCAAGAGACCCAGTACTTC. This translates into CASSLGQGGQETQYF.

CDR3 nucleotide sequence: TGTGCCAGCAGCCCCTCACAGGGTAGGAACACTGAAGCTTTCTTT. Encoded protein: CASSPSQGRNTEAFF. V usage is TRBV7-9 and J usage is TRBJ1-1, with D maybe TRBD1 (6 bases). Germline V lookup: CDR1 SEHNR, CDR2 FQNEAQ (reference sequence). Trimming removed 5 bases from V and 1 base from J, with 14 bases in between. The CDR3 consists of 15 residues.

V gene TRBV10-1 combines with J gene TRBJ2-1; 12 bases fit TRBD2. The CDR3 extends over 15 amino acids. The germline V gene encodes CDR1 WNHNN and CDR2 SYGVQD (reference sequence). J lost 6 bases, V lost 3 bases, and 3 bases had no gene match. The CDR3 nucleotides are TGCGCCAGCAGTGATACTAGCGGGAGGTTCAATGAGCAGTTCTTC. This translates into CASSDTSGRFNEQFF.

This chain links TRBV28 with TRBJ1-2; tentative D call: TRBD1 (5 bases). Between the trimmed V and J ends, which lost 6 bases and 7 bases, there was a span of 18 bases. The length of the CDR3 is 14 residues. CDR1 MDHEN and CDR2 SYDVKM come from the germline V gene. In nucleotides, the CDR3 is TGTGCCAGCAGCCTACTCCAGGGAGGAGCTGGCTACACCTTC. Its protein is CASSLLQGGAGYTF.

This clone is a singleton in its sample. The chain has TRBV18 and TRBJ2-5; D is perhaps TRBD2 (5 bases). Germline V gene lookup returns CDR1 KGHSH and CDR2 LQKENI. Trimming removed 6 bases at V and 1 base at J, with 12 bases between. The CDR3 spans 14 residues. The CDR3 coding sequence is TGTGCCAGCTCTCTAGCAAGCTCCCAAGAGACCCAGTACTTC. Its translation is CASSLASSQETQYF.

CDR3 region: CASSIVIGQGYEQYF. The CDR3 DNA reads as TGTGCCAGTAGTATAGTAATAGGACAGGGCTACGAGCAGTACTTC. J is TRBJ2-7 and V is TRBV19; 8 nucleotides align to TRBD1. The germline CDR1 and CDR2 sequences are LNHDA and SQIVND (reference sequence). Unmatched junction bases numbered 5, after V lost 1 base and J lost 3 bases. There are 15 residues in the CDR3.

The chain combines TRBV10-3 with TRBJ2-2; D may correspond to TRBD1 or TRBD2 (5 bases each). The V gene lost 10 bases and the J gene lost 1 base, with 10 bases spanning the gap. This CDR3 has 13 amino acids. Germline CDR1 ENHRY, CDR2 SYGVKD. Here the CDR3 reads CATGTENTGELFF. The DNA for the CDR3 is TGTGCCACCGGGACGGAGAACACCGGGGAGCTGTTTTTT.

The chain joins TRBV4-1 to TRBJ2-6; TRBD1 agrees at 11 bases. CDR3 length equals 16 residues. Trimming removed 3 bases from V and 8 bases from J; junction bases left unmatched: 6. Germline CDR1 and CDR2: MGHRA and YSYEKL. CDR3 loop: CASSQGTGGTSNVLTF. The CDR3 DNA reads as TGCGCCAGCAGCCAGGGGACAGGGGGTACGTCCAACGTCCTGACTTTC.

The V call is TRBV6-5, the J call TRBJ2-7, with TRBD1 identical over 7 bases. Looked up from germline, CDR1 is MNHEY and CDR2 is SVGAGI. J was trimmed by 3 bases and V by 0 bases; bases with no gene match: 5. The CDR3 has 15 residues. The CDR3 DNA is TGTGCCAGCAGTTACTCACCGGGACAGAACTACGAGCAGTACTTC. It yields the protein CASSYSPGQNYEQYF.

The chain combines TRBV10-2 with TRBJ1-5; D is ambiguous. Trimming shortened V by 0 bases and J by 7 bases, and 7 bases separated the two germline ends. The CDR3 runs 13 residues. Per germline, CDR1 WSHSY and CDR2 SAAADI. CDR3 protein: CASSESRSQPQHF. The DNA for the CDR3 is TGCGCCAGCAGTGAGTCCCGCAGCCAGCCCCAGCATTTT.

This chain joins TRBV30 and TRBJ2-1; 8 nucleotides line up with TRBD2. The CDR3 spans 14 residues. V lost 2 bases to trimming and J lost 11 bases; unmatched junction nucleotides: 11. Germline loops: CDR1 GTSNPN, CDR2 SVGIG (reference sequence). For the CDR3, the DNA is TGTGCCTGGAGTCTGGGACTAGATCCGGGAAAGCAGTTCTTC. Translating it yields CAWSLGLDPGKQFF.

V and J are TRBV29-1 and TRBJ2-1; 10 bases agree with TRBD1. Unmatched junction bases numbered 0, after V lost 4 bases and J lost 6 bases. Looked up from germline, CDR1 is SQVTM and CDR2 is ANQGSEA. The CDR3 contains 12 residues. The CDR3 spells CSVGTGGNEQFF. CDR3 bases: TGCAGCGTTGGGACAGGGGGCAATGAGCAGTTCTTC.

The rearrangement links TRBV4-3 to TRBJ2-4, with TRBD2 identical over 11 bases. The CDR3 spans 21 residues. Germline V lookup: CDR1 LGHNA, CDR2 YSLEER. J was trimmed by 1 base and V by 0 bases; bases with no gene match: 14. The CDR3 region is CASSQDVVLAGVGGAKNIQYF. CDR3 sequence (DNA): TGCGCCAGCAGCCAAGATGTGGTACTAGCGGGAGTCGGGGGTGCCAAAAACATTCAGTACTTC.